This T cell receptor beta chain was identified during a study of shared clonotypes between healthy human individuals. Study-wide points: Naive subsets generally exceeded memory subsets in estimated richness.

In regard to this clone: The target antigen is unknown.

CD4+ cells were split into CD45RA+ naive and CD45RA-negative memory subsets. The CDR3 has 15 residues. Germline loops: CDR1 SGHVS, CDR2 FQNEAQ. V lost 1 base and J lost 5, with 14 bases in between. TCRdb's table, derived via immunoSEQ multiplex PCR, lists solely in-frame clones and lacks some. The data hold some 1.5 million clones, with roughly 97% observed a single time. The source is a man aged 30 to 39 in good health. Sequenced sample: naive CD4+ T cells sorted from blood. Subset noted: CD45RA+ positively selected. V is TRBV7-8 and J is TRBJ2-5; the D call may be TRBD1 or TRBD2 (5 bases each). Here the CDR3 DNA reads TGTGCCAGCAGCTTAGTGTCCGCAGGGAGTGAGACCCAGTACTTC. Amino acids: CASSLVSAGSETQYF.